This TCR beta chain was profiled in a study of early stage breast cancer tumors. Study background: Samples were sequenced at approximately 10-fold average coverage.

This clone was observed a single time. What it recognizes is unknown. Libraries were prepared by immunoSEQ multiplex PCR; TCRdb keeps only in-frame clonotypes and omits some of them. The sample holds roughly 34,000 clones, 70% to 80% seen once. The CDR3 covers 19 residues. Trimming took 6 bases from V and 5 from J; bases not matched to a gene: 20. Study-level findings and limits: In most of the 16 patients, blood comparison separated tumor from normal breast. Tumors had approximately 2.6-fold higher T cell density and higher clonality than adjacent normal breast tissue. Commonly generated sequences made up most enriched TCRB sequences shared between patients.

The source is a person between 60 and 70 years old with breast cancer. Sequencing was done on a sample of blood. The chain recombines TRBV23-1 with TRBJ1-5; TRBD1 matches 9 bases. Being an ORF, TRBV23-1 has a function that is uncertain. CDR3 protein: CASSPIRDRASGGDQPQHF. In DNA form, the CDR3 reads TGCGCCAGCAGCCCCATCCGGGACAGGGCGTCGGGGGGCGATCAGCCCCAGCATTTT.